One and the same sample provided the 18 T cell receptor beta chains below, sequenced in a study of blood T cell repertoires in COVID-19. Data came from immunoSEQ multiplex PCR; TCRdb stores just in-frame clones and leaves some out. Here the sample spans some 130,000 clones, 85% to 90% being singletons. Sequencing was carried out using peripheral blood. Receptors originate from a man older than 75 with acute or convalescent COVID-19.

V usage is TRBV6-5 and J usage is TRBJ1-1; D may be TRBD1 (5 bases). V lost 6 bases and J 1 base, leaving 9 bases between the germline ends. This CDR3 comprises 13 residues. Per the germline V gene, CDR1 is MNHEY and CDR2 is SVGAGI. The CDR3 sequence: CASRHDRNTEAFF. The CDR3 DNA is TGTGCCAGCAGACACGACAGGAACACTGAAGCTTTCTTT.

The DNA for the CDR3 is TGTGGCGCCAGATCAGGGAACACTGAAGCTTTCTTT. Translated, it gives CGARSGNTEAFF. The chain links TRBV19 to TRBJ1-1; D is unclear. Germline V lookup: CDR1 LNHDA, CDR2 SQIVND (reference sequence). The CDR3 loop spans 12 amino acids.

This chain links TRBV10-3 with TRBJ2-1; D is unresolved. CDR3 length equals 11 residues. Germline loops: CDR1 ENHRY, CDR2 SYGVKD. The germline V and J ends were trimmed by 8 bases and 6 bases, with 8 bases remaining between them. The CDR3 here is CAIASINEQFF. The CDR3 DNA is TGTGCCATCGCTAGTATCAATGAGCAGTTCTTC.

The chain couples TRBV4-3 to TRBJ1-4; D is possibly TRBD1 (5 bases). Germline V gene data show CDR1 as LGHNA and CDR2 as YSLEER. The CDR3 runs to 16 residues. V shed 0 bases and J shed 7 bases, with 15 bases lying between them. CDR3 amino acids: CASSQDLGDSREKLFF. CDR3 coding DNA: TGCGCCAGCAGCCAAGATCTTGGGGACTCCCGTGAAAAACTGTTTTTT.

J is TRBJ1-2 and V is TRBV7-9, with 9 bases fitting TRBD1. Germline trimming cut 5 bases from V and 2 bases from J; bases unmatched to any gene: 9. The germline gives CDR1 SEHNR, CDR2 FQNEAQ (reference sequence). There are 16 residues in the CDR3. The CDR3 bases are TGTGCCAGCAGCAGAGGGACAGGGACGCCCAACTATGGCTACACCTTC. This codes for CASSRGTGTPNYGYTF.

This sequence joins TRBV28 and TRBJ1-4; D gene ambiguous. The CDR3 is 14 amino acids. V lost 5 bases and J 0 bases, leaving 7 bases between the germline ends. Germline V gene lookup returns CDR1 MDHEN and CDR2 SYDVKM. In DNA form, the CDR3 reads TGTGCCAGCAGTATCCCTGCAACTAATGAAAAACTGTTTTTT. Encoded protein: CASSIPATNEKLFF.

The chain recombines TRBV29-1 with TRBJ2-1; 7 bases match TRBD2. V dropped 7 bases and J dropped 3; count of bases not matched to a gene: 12. The CDR3 runs 15 residues. Germline V gene data show CDR1 as SQVTM and CDR2 as ANQGSEA. In nucleotides, the CDR3 is TGCAGCGCCATCCCACTCACGGGGGGCTACAATGAGCAGTTCTTC. Its protein product is CSAIPLTGGYNEQFF.

This chain connects TRBV19 to TRBJ1-1; 8 bases agree with TRBD1. Germline V lookup: CDR1 LNHDA, CDR2 SQIVND (reference sequence). Trimming cost V 5 bases and J 2 bases; bases outside gene matches: 10. The CDR3 covers 16 residues. This chain's CDR3 is CASSFRADRGNTEAFF. The CDR3 nucleotides read TGTGCCAGTAGTTTCCGGGCCGACAGGGGCAACACTGAAGCTTTCTTT.

This clone was detected only once. This sequence joins TRBV7-2 and TRBJ1-2, with D unresolved. CDR1 is SGHTA, CDR2 FQGNSA, per germline. With 5 bases removed from V and 5 bases from J, the gap between germline ends came to 12 bases. This CDR3 is 13 amino acids long. In DNA form, the CDR3 reads TGTGCCAGCAGCCCGCCGGCGGGTTATGGCTACACCTTC. Translated: CASSPPAGYGYTF.

Here the CDR3 reads CASSAGVREQFF. The CDR3 DNA sequence: TGTGCCAGCTCCGCCGGGGTCAGGGAGCAGTTCTTC. The chain carries TRBV28 and TRBJ2-1; TRBD2 is a possible D gene (5 bases). The length of the CDR3 is 12 residues. The V gene's germline CDR1 is MDHEN and CDR2 SYDVKM. V lost 8 bases and J lost 10, with 15 bases in between. The full variable domain, its missing parts supplied by reference TRBV28 and TRBJ2-1, is DVKVTQSSRYLVKRTGEKVFLECVQDMDHENMFWYRQDPGLGLRLIYFSYDVKMKEKGDIPEGYSVSREKKERFSLILESASTNQTSMYLCASSAGVREQFFGPGTRLTVL.

The V and J genes are TRBV7-9 and TRBJ1-4; possible D gene TRBD1, 6 bases. From germline, CDR1 is SEHNR and CDR2 FQNEAQ (reference sequence). Trimming left V 8 bases short and J 8 bases short, with 21 bases between. The CDR3 consists of 15 residues. The CDR3 loop is CASLGRRTVGEKLFF. The CDR3 region has the DNA TGTGCCAGCCTCGGTAGGAGGACAGTTGGCGAAAAACTGTTTTTT.

This chain connects TRBV19 to TRBJ2-3; 12 nucleotides agree with TRBD2. Germline assignment: CDR1 LNHDA and CDR2 SQIVND (reference sequence). The V and J ends lost 5 bases and 4 bases, in that order; junction bases with no gene match: 10. There are 17 residues in the CDR3. The CDR3 DNA is TGTGCCAGTAGTGATCACGGGACTAGCGGGTGGGCAGATACGCAGTATTTT. Translating it yields CASSDHGTSGWADTQYF.

The chain recombines TRBV7-9 with TRBJ2-2; 9 bases agree with TRBD1. The ends lost 1 base at V and 4 bases at J; junction bases unmatched: 1. The CDR3 covers 15 residues. Germline CDR1 is SEHNR and CDR2 is FQNEAQ (reference sequence). The CDR3 DNA sequence: TGTGCCAGCAGCTTAGGGACAGGGGTCACCGGGGAGCTGTTTTTT. It specifies CASSLGTGVTGELFF.

The J gene is TRBJ2-4, the V gene TRBV6-5; TRBD2 aligns across 8 bases. Germline-derived CDR1 and CDR2 are MNHEY and SVGAGI. The CDR3 is 15 residues long. The J segment lost 0 bases and the V segment lost 7 bases, leaving 5 bases of the junction unmatched. Written as DNA, the CDR3 is TGTGCCAGCAACAGAGCGGGAGAAGCCAAAAACATTCAGTACTTC. The encoded protein is CASNRAGEAKNIQYF.

The chain recombines TRBV11-2 with TRBJ2-7; possibly TRBD1 for D (6 bases). V was cut by 5 bases and J by 3 bases, with 17 bases left in between. The CDR3 totals 15 residues. Germline-derived CDR1 and CDR2 are SGHAT and FQNNGV. CDR3 in amino acids: CASSPLDRELYEQYF. CDR3 DNA sequence: TGTGCCAGCAGCCCACTGGACAGAGAGCTCTACGAGCAGTACTTC.

This clone has only a few counts. This chain connects TRBV20-1 to TRBJ2-7; TRBD1 might be the D (5 bases). The CDR3 has 11 amino acids. V was shortened by 7 bases and J by 3 bases, with 10 bases between the two germline ends. The germline V gene has CDR1 DFQATT and CDR2 SNEGSKA (reference sequence). CDR3 loop: CSVRTIYEQYF. CDR3 nucleotides: TGCAGTGTTCGGACAATCTACGAGCAGTACTTC.

This chain joins TRBV7-2 and TRBJ1-1; D remains ambiguous. This CDR3 is 12 amino acids long. The germline V gene encodes CDR1 SGHTA and CDR2 FQGNSA. V lost 3 bases and J 7 bases, leaving 9 bases between the germline ends. The CDR3 DNA is TGTGCCAGCAGCTTCCTCGGGAGTGAAGCTTTCTTT. Its protein is CASSFLGSEAFF. Full variable domain (missing parts from reference TRBV7-2 and TRBJ1-1): GAGVSQSPSNKVTEKGKDVELRCDPISGHTALYWYRQSLGQGLEFLIYFQGNSAPDKSGLPSDRFSAERTGGSVSTLTIQRTQQEDSAVYLCASSFLGSEAFFGQGTRLTVV.

The CDR3: CASSQGGTGGGNRGSPLHF. The CDR3 region has the DNA TGTGCCAGCAGCCAAGGGGGGACAGGGGGCGGGAATAGAGGTTCACCCCTCCACTTT. The V and J genes are TRBV4-2 and TRBJ1-6; TRBD1 matches 12 bases. Per germline, CDR1 LGHNA and CDR2 YNFKEQ. This CDR3 is 19 amino acids long. V gave up 1 base and J gave up 9 bases; unmatched junction bases: 13.